These T cell receptor beta chains were read from a single sample in a study of blood T cell repertoires in COVID-19. Clones were sequenced by immunoSEQ multiplex PCR, and TCRdb holds only the in-frame ones, with some missing. Among roughly 100,000 clones, roughly two thirds were seen once, and the ten largest hold approximately 0.9%. Source material: peripheral blood. These receptors came from a human donor with acute or convalescent COVID-19. The donor label of this sample is uncertain. The conserved cysteine and the conserved F or W are not part of the CDR3 here. The order of the fields is CDR3 protein, V gene, clone size, J gene. Part of the rows lack a size; the others show once, few, many or a class for expanded clones.

ATRQGANTEAF | TRBV10-3 | NA | TRBJ1-1
ASSTRANQPQH | TRBV18 | few | TRBJ1-5
ASSQLGGNQPQH | TRBV3-1/TRBV3-2 | NA | TRBJ1-5
ASSSRASGSSYEQY | TRBV7-2 | once | TRBJ2-7
ASWKGPSTDTQY | TRBV2 | NA | TRBJ2-3
ASGSGGAWETQY | TRBV2 | NA | TRBJ2-5
AISDLGGQYGYT | TRBV10-3 | NA | TRBJ1-2
ASSVSQGRGTDTQY | TRBV9 | NA | TRBJ2-3
ASIDPGLKAF | TRBV19 | NA | TRBJ1-1
ASSLAGDTGELF | TRBV5-1 | NA | TRBJ2-2
ASPREDRYNQPQH | TRBV23-1 | NA | TRBJ1-5
ASSLSMTAAEAF | TRBV27 | NA | TRBJ1-1
ASRPYQDRGRDGYT | TRBV27 | NA | TRBJ1-2
ASSLGGSDTQY | TRBV7-3 | NA | TRBJ2-3
ASSQDRGPYGYT | TRBV7-2 | NA | TRBJ1-2
ASSRSGTLEAF | TRBV12-3/TRBV12-4 | NA | TRBJ1-1
ASSLARGIVAEKLF | TRBV7-9 | NA | TRBJ1-4
ASSYHSGGGYGYT | TRBV6-6 | NA | TRBJ1-2
ASSYSWTGDNSPLH | TRBV6-5 | once | TRBJ1-6
SVYGLAGGTDTQY | TRBV29-1 | NA | TRBJ2-3
ASSLTGGSYEQY | TRBV7-3 | NA | TRBJ2-7
SASPESLYYNEQF | TRBV29-1 | NA | TRBJ2-1
ASSTTYGTQY | TRBV19 | NA | TRBJ2-5
ASSTSGVSTDTQY | TRBV9 | NA | TRBJ2-3
ASSSQGVGNQPQH | TRBV2 | once | TRBJ1-5
ASSQGLGTGDYGYT | TRBV3-1/TRBV3-2 | NA | TRBJ1-2
ASSYSCPSGVLWGYT | TRBV6-7 | NA | TRBJ1-2
ASATRGGIRNTEAF | TRBV28 | NA | TRBJ1-1
ASSPGQGGYYSPLH | TRBV27 | NA | TRBJ1-6
ASSAGQGVWNTEAF | TRBV19 | NA | TRBJ1-1